The source of this TCR beta chain is a study of blood T cells in healthy people across ages. Combining a sample-barcoded 5' primer with a J-beta primer mix, a second PCR ran for about 7 to 12 cycles. TCRdb re-called the 5' RACE reads through MiXCR, storing one row per CDR3 protein. The data show over 1,500,000 distinct CDR3 sequences, more than 35% seen once. This CDR3 has 15 amino acids. V shed 7 bases and J 6 bases; nucleotides not matched to a gene: 13. Germline CDR1 is SGHDT and CDR2 is YYEEEE. The TCR was taken from a human donor in good health. The rearrangement links TRBV5-6 to TRBJ2-1; 7 nucleotides align to TRBD1. The sequenced sample was blood. CDR3 nucleotide sequence: TGTGCCAGCTACGACGGGACAGCCTACTTCAATGAGCAGTTCTTC. Translation gives CASYDGTAYFNEQFF.